Each of the 26 T cell receptor beta chains below was sequenced from the same sample in a study of CD8 T cells in ankylosing spondylitis. For these TCRs, the target antigens are not known. TCRdb processed the 5' RACE reads anew with MiXCR; each CDR3 protein has one entry. The sample carries hundreds of thousands of distinct CDR3 sequences, 12% recorded once. General study findings and limits: A TCR beta motif made of 7 to 9 highly homologous variants seemed typical of ankylosing spondylitis blood.

Specimen: blood, either unsorted or a sorted T cell fraction (not recorded which). The source of these receptors is a male donor with ankylosing spondylitis.

This clonotype showed up just a few times. The junction departs from germline at one end; a sequencing error may be responsible. The chain employs TRBV20-1 and TRBJ2-7; 7 bases map to TRBD1. The CDR3 loop spans 13 amino acids. CDR1 and CDR2 (germline): DFQATT, SNEGSKA (reference sequence). The CDR3 DNA is TGCAGTACTAGTAGGGGGCCTACCTACGAGCAGTACTTC. Encoded protein: CSTSRGPTYEQYF.

This sequence joins TRBV28 and TRBJ2-7; the D is unclear. The germline V and J ends were trimmed by 6 bases and 1 base, with 7 bases remaining between them. This CDR3 is built from 12 residues. Germline V lookup: CDR1 MDHEN, CDR2 SYDVKM. Here the CDR3 reads CASRYGSYEQYF. CDR3 in DNA: TGTGCCAGCAGATACGGATCCTACGAGCAGTACTTC.

About this clonotype itself: The conserved closing phenylalanine or tryptophan is absent in this CDR3, likely reflecting a read error. It is unclear where the CDR3 begins or ends on the DNA, so no DNA is shown, and the CDR3 is as TCRdb lists it. The V gene is TRBV11-2, the J gene TRBJ2-7; TRBD2 was called by the table and not checked on the DNA. The V gene's germline CDR1 is SGHAT and CDR2 FQNNGV. The CDR3 extends over 11 residues, inclusive of both ends. CDR3 amino acids: CASSSGLAFRI.

The table lists this clonotype with a few counts. J is TRBJ1-5 and V is TRBV5-1, with TRBD1 matching 8 bases. The CDR3 spans 14 residues. From germline, CDR1 is SGHRS and CDR2 YFSETQ. The trim removed 1 base at V and 6 bases at J, leaving 3 bases unmatched. The CDR3 DNA is TGCGCCAGCAGCTTGACAGGGGGTTTTCAGCCCCAGCATTTT. Its protein is CASSLTGGFQPQHF.

This clonotype was observed many times. The chain is built from TRBV7-2 and TRBJ1-6, with TRBD1 as a possible D gene (5 bases). Germline lookup yields CDR1 SGHTA and CDR2 FQGNSA. The V gene lost 6 bases and the J gene lost 14 bases, with 23 bases spanning the gap. The CDR3 totals 15 residues. The CDR3 is CASSLNRDPISALHF. DNA of the CDR3: TGTGCCAGCAGTTTGAACCGGGACCCTATCTCGGCCCTCCACTTT.

This clonotype was detected many times. Here the CDR3 reads CASSGQGASSYNEQFF. In DNA, the CDR3 is TGTGCCAGCTCAGGACAGGGGGCAAGCTCCTACAATGAGCAGTTCTTC. This chain links TRBV18 with TRBJ2-1, with 11 nucleotides matching TRBD1. From germline, CDR1 is KGHSH and CDR2 LQKENI. The J segment lost 0 bases and the V segment lost 5 bases, leaving 3 bases of the junction unmatched. There are 16 residues in the CDR3.

This clonotype has a handful of counts. The chain has TRBV5-5 and TRBJ2-7, with D perhaps matching TRBD2 (5 bases). The CDR3 is 14 residues long. CDR1 and CDR2 (germline): SGHKS, YYEKEE (reference sequence). V lost 5 bases and J 6 bases, leaving 18 bases between the germline ends. CDR3 region: CASSSGSGKREQYF. CDR3 bases: TGTGCCAGCAGTTCGGGATCCGGGAAACGCGAGCAGTACTTC.

This clonotype has just a few counts. The chain has TRBV6-1 and TRBJ1-3, with D tentatively TRBD1 (6 bases). Germline values: CDR1 MNHNS, CDR2 SASEGT. The germline V and J ends were trimmed by 6 bases and 3 bases, with 9 bases remaining between them. The CDR3 loop spans 13 amino acids. The CDR3 coding sequence is TGTGCCAGCAGGAACAGGGTTGGAAACACCATATATTTT. It is translated as CASRNRVGNTIYF.

This clonotype was seen a few times. The chain employs TRBV6-5 and TRBJ1-6; 9 nucleotides agree with TRBD1. The trim removed 2 bases at V and 10 bases at J, leaving 6 bases unmatched. CDR1 and CDR2 (germline): MNHEY, SVGAGI. The CDR3 is made up of 15 amino acids. The DNA for the CDR3 is TGTGCCAGCAGTTACATGGGGACAGGGCCCTCACCCCTCCACTTT. It encodes CASSYMGTGPSPLHF.

The rearrangement uses TRBV4-2 and TRBJ2-3; 9 nucleotides agree with TRBD1. V was clipped by 0 bases and J by 6 bases; unmatched bases: 4. This CDR3 has 15 amino acids. Germline lookup yields CDR1 LGHNA and CDR2 YNFKEQ. This chain's CDR3 is CASSQDGTGTDTQYF. The CDR3 nucleotides read TGTGCCAGCAGCCAAGACGGGACAGGGACGGATACGCAGTATTTT.

This clonotype was recorded a few times. The chain joins TRBV6-2 or TRBV6-3 to TRBJ2-7; possible D gene TRBD2, 6 bases. Trimming stripped 6 bases from V and 3 bases from J, with 24 bases between. This CDR3 comprises 17 residues. CDR1 and CDR2 (germline): MNHEY, SVGEGT. CDR3 region: CASSPRGIAEGIYEQYF. CDR3 nucleotides: TGTGCCAGCAGCCCCCGAGGGATCGCGGAGGGAATCTACGAGCAGTACTTC.

As DNA, the CDR3 is TGCGCCAGCAGCTTGGAAGCCCCGAACACTGAAGCTTTCTTT. Its translation: CASSLEAPNTEAFF. The rearrangement uses TRBV5-1 and TRBJ1-1; D unclear. Trimming shortened V by 0 bases and J by 1 base, and 7 bases separated the two germline ends. Germline CDR1 reads SGHRS; CDR2 reads YFSETQ. The CDR3 covers 14 residues.

This clonotype turned up a few times. The V call is TRBV6-2 or TRBV6-3, the J call TRBJ2-7, with 10 bases fitting TRBD1. CDR3 size: 14 residues. CDR1 is MNHEY and CDR2 is SVGEGT in the germline V gene. V gave up 7 bases and J gave up 2 bases; unmatched junction bases: 5. The CDR3 coding sequence is TGTGCCAGCAAAGGGACAGGGGCCCCCTACGAGCAGTACTTC. This gives the protein CASKGTGAPYEQYF.

V is TRBV7-2 and J is TRBJ2-1; D perhaps matches TRBD1 (6 bases). V lost 3 bases, J lost 3 bases, and 12 bases lay in between. Germline CDR1 is SGHTA and CDR2 is FQGNSA. The CDR3 spans 15 residues. For the CDR3, the DNA is TGTGCCAGCAGCTTTTCCTCGACAGGCTACAATGAGCAGTTCTTC. Its translation is CASSFSSTGYNEQFF.

This clonotype occurred a few times. The chain is built from TRBV20-1 and TRBJ2-7; TRBD1 might be the D (6 bases). V lost 4 bases and J lost 3, with 16 bases in between. CDR1 and CDR2 from the germline V gene are DFQATT and SNEGSKA (reference sequence). CDR3 length equals 14 residues. This CDR3 reads CSATGPGAVYEQYF. CDR3 nucleotide sequence: TGCAGTGCTACTGGACCAGGGGCCGTCTACGAGCAGTACTTC.

The chain has TRBV30 and TRBJ1-1; unclear D gene. Germline CDR1 is GTSNPN and CDR2 is SVGIG (reference sequence). The germline V and J ends were trimmed by 1 base and 0 bases, with 12 bases remaining between them. The CDR3 is 15 amino acids. CDR3 in DNA: TGTGCCTGGAGTGGGCAAGGGCTCATGAACACTGAAGCTTTCTTT. It is translated as CAWSGQGLMNTEAFF.

J is TRBJ2-1 and V is TRBV20-1; D is possibly TRBD2 (5 bases). There are 12 residues in the CDR3. Germline V gene sequence: CDR1 DFQATT, CDR2 SNEGSKA (reference sequence). V lost 7 bases, J lost 9 bases, and 16 bases lay in between. CDR3 coding DNA: TGCAGTGGTGGGGAGACCGAGGGTGAGCAGTTCTTC. It yields the protein CSGGETEGEQFF.

This clonotype was observed a few times. The chain has TRBV7-2 and TRBJ1-5, with D maybe TRBD1 (5 bases). The CDR3 loop spans 16 amino acids. The V end was cut by 0 bases, the J end by 1 base, with 10 bases between. Germline V gene sequence: CDR1 SGHTA, CDR2 FQGNSA. The CDR3 here is CASSLANRRSNQPQHF. CDR3 sequence (DNA): TGTGCCAGCAGCTTAGCTAACAGGAGAAGCAATCAGCCCCAGCATTTT.

J is TRBJ1-1 and V is TRBV6-6, with D hard to call. CDR1 and CDR2 (germline): MNHNY, SVGAGI (reference sequence). Trimming took off 5 bases at V and 6 bases at J, with 10 bases between the two ends. The CDR3 is made up of 12 amino acids. The CDR3 region is CASSQVGAEAFF. Here the CDR3 DNA reads TGTGCCAGCAGTCAGGTCGGGGCTGAAGCTTTCTTT.

In this sample, this clonotype turned up a few times. The chain uses TRBV20-1 and TRBJ1-1; maybe TRBD1 (6 bases). The CDR3 covers 13 residues. Germline V gene lookup returns CDR1 DFQATT and CDR2 SNEGSKA (reference sequence). V was clipped by 5 bases and J by 5 bases, with 15 bases between them. CDR3 DNA: TGCAGTGCTGACGGGGGGCGTGGGACTGAAGCTTTCTTT. Protein sequence: CSADGGRGTEAFF.

This clonotype appeared a few times. The gene calls are TRBV5-1 and TRBJ1-2, with D possibly TRBD1 on 5 matching bases. Trimming pared 0 bases from V and 5 bases from J, leaving 20 bases between. Germline V gene sequence: CDR1 SGHRS, CDR2 YFSETQ. The CDR3 extends over 17 amino acids. CDR3 bases: TGCGCCAGCAGCTTGGGCGGGACCGATGGAGGGCGTTATGGCTACACCTTC. The encoded protein is CASSLGGTDGGRYGYTF.

This clonotype was counted a few times. The chain joins TRBV7-9 to TRBJ2-5; 7 bases map to TRBD1. V was clipped by 5 bases and J by 5 bases; unmatched bases: 8. Germline lookup yields CDR1 SEHNR and CDR2 FQNEAQ (reference sequence). The CDR3 spans 14 residues. This chain's CDR3 is CASSGRQGLETQYF. CDR3 coding DNA: TGTGCCAGCAGCGGACGACAGGGCTTGGAGACCCAGTACTTC.

This clonotype has at least ten counts. The rearrangement joins TRBV6-5 to TRBJ2-3, with D hard to call. The CDR3 extends over 16 amino acids. Trimming removed 2 bases at V and 3 bases at J, with 15 bases between. Germline V gene data show CDR1 as MNHEY and CDR2 as SVGAGI. The CDR3 DNA follows: TGTGCCAGCAGTTACGTGGCGGCGCTGACGACAGATACGCAGTATTTT. Amino acids: CASSYVAALTTDTQYF.

This clonotype showed up just a few times. This chain connects TRBV2 to TRBJ2-3, with TRBD1 matching over 8 bases. Unmatched junction bases numbered 6, after V lost 5 bases and J lost 2 bases. Germline V gene data show CDR1 as SNHLY and CDR2 as FYNNEI. The CDR3 length is 15 residues. CDR3 amino acids: CASSPMGQDTDTQYF. The DNA of the CDR3 is TGTGCCAGCAGTCCCATGGGACAGGACACAGATACGCAGTATTTT.

This clonotype appeared a few times. The CDR3 nucleotides read TGCAGTGCTAGGCTAGCGGGAGGGCTGGGCACCGGGGAGCTGTTTTTT. Protein: CSARLAGGLGTGELFF. The V gene is TRBV20-1, the J gene TRBJ2-2; the match to TRBD2 covers 12 bases. Unmatched junction bases numbered 6, after V lost 3 bases and J lost 4 bases. The CDR3 runs to 16 residues. CDR1 is DFQATT, CDR2 SNEGSKA, per germline (reference sequence).

The CDR3 loop is CASSHRVAGGNEQFF. CDR3 nucleotide sequence: TGCGCCAGCAGCCATCGGGTAGCGGGGGGCAATGAGCAGTTCTTC. The rearrangement links TRBV4-3 to TRBJ2-1, with TRBD2 matching over 10 bases. The CDR3 runs 15 residues. The germline V gene has CDR1 LGHNA and CDR2 YSLEER. Trimming took 3 bases from V and 6 from J; bases not matched to a gene: 5.